Listed here are 13 T cell receptor beta chains from one sample, sequenced in a study of CD8+ T cells in alopecia areata. Extracted RNA was reverse transcribed into cDNA, the sequencing template. Assay used: immunoSEQ multiplex PCR; TCRdb lists only in-frame clones, some missing. The data contain 90,000 to 120,000 clones, 55% to 60% of them singletons. The sample taken for sequencing was NKG2D-low CD8+ T cells sorted from blood. The receptors were sampled from a human donor with alopecia areata.

The table lists this clone with a count of one. The chain is built from TRBV6-6 and TRBJ2-7; D is unresolved. There are 15 residues in the CDR3. V lost 6 bases and J lost 2, with 17 bases in between. Germline V gene sequence: CDR1 MNHNY, CDR2 SVGAGI (reference sequence). The CDR3 DNA reads as TGTGCCAGCAGCCCCAGTGCAGGTCCGACCTACGAGCAGTACTTC. Protein: CASSPSAGPTYEQYF.

V and J are TRBV28 and TRBJ2-3; 9 bases are a match to TRBD2. CDR3 size: 15 residues. Germline lookup yields CDR1 MDHEN and CDR2 SYDVKM. J gave up 3 bases and V 4 bases, and 5 bases lay outside the gene matches. DNA of the CDR3: TGTGCCAGCAGTTCTCAGCGGGAGGTTACAGATACGCAGTATTTT. Translated: CASSSQREVTDTQYF.

This clone was counted a few times. The J gene is TRBJ2-1, the V gene TRBV5-1, with D perhaps TRBD2 (5 bases). Trimming shortened V by 4 bases and J by 6 bases, and 17 bases separated the two germline ends. Germline V gives CDR1 SGHRS, CDR2 YFSETQ. The CDR3 has 15 residues. This CDR3 reads CASSPDYPPRNEQFF. For the CDR3, the DNA is TGCGCCAGCAGCCCCGACTATCCTCCCCGCAATGAGCAGTTCTTC. Combining the CDR3 with reference TRBV5-1 and TRBJ2-1 gives the whole variable domain KAGVTQTPRYLIKTRGQQVTLSCSPISGHRSVSWYQQTPGQGLQFLFEYFSETQRNKGNFPGRFSGRQFSNSRSEMNVSTLELGDSALYLCASSPDYPPRNEQFFGPGTRLTVL.

The chain links TRBV2 to TRBJ2-7; perhaps TRBD2 as D (7 bases). Deletions cut 7 bases from V and 2 bases from J, with 12 bases between. Germline-derived CDR1 and CDR2 are SNHLY and FYNNEI. The CDR3 totals 13 residues. CDR3 bases: TGTGCCAGCATTGACGGGGGGCCCTACGAGCAGTACTTC. Amino acids: CASIDGGPYEQYF.

The rearrangement links TRBV27 to TRBJ2-7; D perhaps matches TRBD2 (5 bases). CDR3 length: 17 amino acids. The V gene's germline CDR1 is MNHEY and CDR2 SMNVEV (reference sequence). V shed 3 bases and J shed 5 bases, with 23 bases lying between them. The DNA for the CDR3 is TGTGCCAGCAGTTTGGTGCAGATTTCCGGGAACTCGGACGAGCAGTACTTC. It yields the protein CASSLVQISGNSDEQYF.

This chain joins TRBV29-1 and TRBJ2-7, with D tentatively TRBD1 (7 bases). CDR3 length: 17 residues. Trimming removed 1 base at V and 0 bases at J, with 19 bases between. The germline gives CDR1 SQVTM, CDR2 ANQGSEA. The CDR3 sequence is CSVEGPWGDSHSYEQYF. CDR3 nucleotides: TGCAGCGTTGAAGGCCCCTGGGGGGACAGCCACTCCTACGAGCAGTACTTC.

The genes are TRBV2 and TRBJ2-3, with a weak D call TRBD2 (7 bases). Per the germline V gene, CDR1 is SNHLY and CDR2 is FYNNEI. The CDR3 extends over 16 amino acids. The V end lost 5 bases, the J end lost 1 base, and 16 bases lay between the germline ends. The CDR3 region has the DNA TGTGCCAGCAGTTTTTTGGCGGGGGCTCGCACAGATACGCAGTATTTT. Translating gives CASSFLAGARTDTQYF.

This chain links TRBV5-1 with TRBJ2-5; TRBD2 might be the D (5 bases). Germline lookup yields CDR1 SGHRS and CDR2 YFSETQ. CDR3 length: 14 amino acids. The germline V and J ends were trimmed by 0 bases and 3 bases, with 9 bases remaining between them. CDR3 sequence (DNA): TGCGCCAGCAGCTTGGGGACTGGAGAAGAGACCCAGTACTTC. Translated: CASSLGTGEETQYF.

The sample holds one count of this clone. The CDR3 reads CASRKRGLGEKLFF. The CDR3 DNA reads TGTGCCAGCAGAAAGAGAGGGCTGGGAGAAAAACTGTTTTTT. The chain links TRBV28 to TRBJ1-4, with D unresolved. The CDR3 is 14 residues long. From germline, CDR1 is MDHEN and CDR2 SYDVKM. V lost 6 bases and J 8 bases, leaving 16 bases between the germline ends.

The count of this clone is one. The gene calls are TRBV13 and TRBJ2-7, with 7 bases fitting TRBD1. The germline gives CDR1 PRHDT, CDR2 FYEKMQ (reference sequence). This CDR3 has 14 residues. V gave up 5 bases and J gave up 3 bases; unmatched junction bases: 7. CDR3: CASSPGTANYEQYF. For the CDR3, the DNA is TGTGCCAGCAGCCCGGGGACAGCGAACTACGAGCAGTACTTC.

V and J are TRBV27 and TRBJ2-5, with 8 bases matching TRBD2. Looked up from germline, CDR1 is MNHEY and CDR2 is SMNVEV (reference sequence). Trimming removed 10 bases from V and 5 bases from J; junction bases left unmatched: 6. The CDR3 contains 12 residues. CDR3: CATAGDRETQYF. The CDR3 DNA follows: TGTGCCACAGCGGGAGATCGGGAGACCCAGTACTTC.

CDR3 loop: CASSTGRIYEQYF. CDR3 coding DNA: TGTGCCAGCAGCACCGGACGGATCTACGAGCAGTACTTC. V usage is TRBV11-2 and J usage is TRBJ2-7; D gene uncertain. The CDR3 length is 13 residues. V was shortened by 5 bases and J by 3 bases, with 11 bases between the two germline ends. Germline V gene sequence: CDR1 SGHAT, CDR2 FQNNGV.

The chain joins TRBV5-1 to TRBJ1-1; TRBD1 matches at 7 bases. The CDR3 consists of 16 residues. CDR1 is SGHRS, CDR2 YFSETQ, per germline. Trimming removed 2 bases from V and 0 bases from J; junction bases left unmatched: 7. Here the CDR3 DNA reads TGCGCCAGCAGCTTCCGCCCGGACAGGATGAACACTGAAGCTTTCTTT. Translating gives CASSFRPDRMNTEAFF.